The 32 T cell receptor beta chains below all came from one sample that was sequenced in a study of cytomegalovirus exposure and HLA in healthy donors. Use of 60 Vbeta and 13 Jbeta primers characterized the PCR. Libraries were prepared by immunoSEQ multiplex PCR; TCRdb keeps only in-frame clonotypes and omits some of them. This sample has roughly 200,000 clones; about 84% occur once, and the top ten carry about 14%. What was sequenced was PBMCs. All receptors come from a woman aged 25 to 39 in good health and CMV-seropositive.

The count of this clone is one. This rearrangement joins TRBV19 to TRBJ1-1, with D maybe TRBD1 (6 bases). V gave up 5 bases and J gave up 9 bases, with 19 bases separating them. From germline, CDR1 is LNHDA and CDR2 SQIVND (reference sequence). The CDR3 runs to 14 residues. The CDR3 loop is CASSEQGLSSKAFF. Here the CDR3 DNA reads TGTGCCAGTAGTGAGCAGGGGTTAAGCTCTAAAGCTTTCTTT.

V usage is TRBV6-4 and J usage is TRBJ1-5; the D gene is possibly TRBD1 (5 bases). Germline loops: CDR1 MRHNA, CDR2 SNTAGT. V dropped 6 bases and J dropped 5 bases, with 17 bases sitting between them. The CDR3 has 15 residues. The CDR3 protein is CASSPGRRVHQPQHF. The DNA of the CDR3 is TGTGCCAGCAGCCCAGGTCGCAGGGTCCATCAGCCCCAGCATTTT.

The rearrangement uses TRBV5-1 and TRBJ2-3; D not resolved. The ends were cut back, 9 bases at V and 4 bases at J, with 15 bases in the middle. Germline V lookup: CDR1 SGHRS, CDR2 YFSETQ. The CDR3 has 13 residues. The CDR3 reads CATQVSHADTQYF. CDR3 bases: TGCGCCACCCAGGTCTCTCACGCAGATACGCAGTATTTT.

The V gene is TRBV28, the J gene TRBJ1-4; 10 bases line up with TRBD1. Germline V gene data show CDR1 as MDHEN and CDR2 as SYDVKM. J lost 7 bases, V lost 2 bases, and 4 bases had no gene match. The CDR3 length is 15 residues. CDR3 loop: CASSLRQGAGEKLFF. Written as DNA, the CDR3 is TGTGCCAGCAGTTTACGACAGGGGGCGGGTGAAAAACTGTTTTTT. Combining the CDR3 with reference TRBV28 and TRBJ1-4 gives the whole variable domain DVKVTQSSRYLVKRTGEKVFLECVQDMDHENMFWYRQDPGLGLRLIYFSYDVKMKEKGDIPEGYSVSREKKERFSLILESASTNQTSMYLCASSLRQGAGEKLFFGSGTQLSVL.

The chain uses TRBV29-1 and TRBJ2-1; D not resolved. The CDR3 totals 10 residues. Germline V gives CDR1 SQVTM, CDR2 ANQGSEA. CDR3 loop: CGILRSEQFF. The DNA for the CDR3 is TGCGGAATTTTAAGGAGTGAGCAGTTCTTC.

CDR3 in amino acids: CASSQVGGRTFF. For the CDR3, the DNA is TGTGCCAGCAGCCAAGTGGGAGGCCGAACTTTCTTT. The rearrangement joins TRBV4-2 to TRBJ1-1; no reliable D call. The CDR3 contains 12 residues. V lost 1 base, J lost 12 bases, and 12 bases lay in between. Germline loops: CDR1 LGHNA, CDR2 YNFKEQ.

The chain links TRBV19 to TRBJ1-5; D possibly corresponds to TRBD1 (5 bases). The V and J ends lost 4 bases and 1 base respectively, with 11 bases between them. The CDR3 loop spans 15 amino acids. Germline V gives CDR1 LNHDA, CDR2 SQIVND (reference sequence). The chain's CDR3 is CASSTGGESNQPQHF. In DNA form, the CDR3 reads TGTGCCAGTAGTACGGGAGGGGAAAGCAATCAGCCCCAGCATTTT.

CDR3: CAISEGAPDTQYF. Written as DNA, the CDR3 is TGTGCCATCAGTGAGGGAGCCCCAGATACGCAGTATTTT. The chain has TRBV10-3 and TRBJ2-3; no definite D call. CDR3 size: 13 residues. V lost 2 bases and J lost 4, with 7 bases in between. Per germline, CDR1 ENHRY and CDR2 SYGVKD.

V gene TRBV28 combines with J gene TRBJ1-5, with TRBD1 matching 9 bases. Germline trimming cut 4 bases from V and 3 bases from J; bases unmatched to any gene: 1. Germline CDR1 is MDHEN and CDR2 is SYDVKM. This CDR3 comprises 14 residues. CDR3 bases: TGTGCCAGCAGTTGGGACAGGGACAATCAGCCCCAGCATTTT. This sequence encodes CASSWDRDNQPQHF.

The chain has TRBV4-1 and TRBJ1-2, with D possibly TRBD1 on 5 matching bases. Per the germline V gene, CDR1 is MGHRA and CDR2 is YSYEKL. CDR3 length: 14 amino acids. Trimming took 1 base from V and 8 from J, leaving 14 bases between them. CDR3: CASSQVGRDQGYTF. CDR3 sequence (DNA): TGCGCCAGCAGCCAAGTAGGGAGGGACCAAGGCTACACCTTC.

This clone was found once. The gene calls are TRBV6-1 and TRBJ1-5; the match to TRBD1 covers 8 bases. This CDR3 contains 15 residues. V was pared by 5 bases and J by 0 bases, with 3 bases of the junction left unmatched. From germline, CDR1 is MNHNS and CDR2 SASEGT. The CDR3 DNA is TGTGCCAGCAGTAGACAGGGGAATAGCAATCAGCCCCAGCATTTT. It codes for CASSRQGNSNQPQHF.

The rearrangement links TRBV6-5 to TRBJ2-7; TRBD2 is a possible D gene (6 bases). Germline V lookup: CDR1 MNHEY, CDR2 SVGAGI. This CDR3 is 13 amino acids long. The V gene lost 5 bases and the J gene lost 3 bases, with 11 bases spanning the gap. The CDR3 sequence is CASSTHSGYEQYF. The DNA of the CDR3 is TGTGCCAGCAGTACCCATAGCGGCTACGAGCAGTACTTC.

The chain has TRBV9 and TRBJ2-7; a possible D gene is TRBD2 (8 bases). V was trimmed by 4 bases and J by 7 bases, leaving 27 bases between them. The CDR3 is 17 amino acids. Germline CDR1 and CDR2: SGDLS and YYNGEE. The CDR3 is CASSPLAGLGGPGEQYF. The CDR3 DNA reads as TGTGCCAGCAGCCCGCTAGCGGGCCTAGGGGGCCCGGGAGAGCAGTACTTC.

The rearrangement uses TRBV11-2 and TRBJ2-1; maybe TRBD2 (6 bases). The CDR3 length is 16 residues. The V gene lost 1 base and the J gene lost 5 bases, with 15 bases spanning the gap. Per germline, CDR1 SGHAT and CDR2 FQNNGV. The CDR3 loop reads CASSLGVLATHNEQFF. The CDR3 DNA is TGTGCCAGCAGCTTAGGGGTCCTAGCGACTCACAATGAGCAGTTCTTC. The whole variable domain, remainder taken from reference TRBV11-2 and TRBJ2-1, is EAGVAQSPRYKIIEKRQSVAFWCNPISGHATLYWYQQILGQGPKLLIQFQNNGVVDDSQLPKDRFSAERLKGVDSTLKIQPAKLEDSAVYLCASSLGVLATHNEQFFGPGTRLTVL.

The CDR3 sequence: CASSFRGAGANVLTF. Here the CDR3 DNA reads TGTGCCAGTAGTTTCAGGGGGGCCGGGGCCAACGTCCTGACTTTC. V and J are TRBV19 and TRBJ2-6; the D gene is possibly TRBD1 (7 bases). Germline lookup yields CDR1 LNHDA and CDR2 SQIVND (reference sequence). V dropped 5 bases and J dropped 4 bases, with 12 bases sitting between them. The CDR3 runs 15 residues.

The gene calls are TRBV18 and TRBJ1-3; D uncertain. V lost 6 bases and J lost 0, with 12 bases in between. Germline CDR1 KGHSH, CDR2 LQKENI. The CDR3 is 15 residues long. CDR3 amino acids: CASSPTTGSGNTIYF. As DNA, the CDR3 is TGTGCCAGCTCGCCGACTACGGGCTCTGGAAACACCATATATTTT. Based on the CDR3 plus reference TRBV18 and TRBJ1-3, the full variable domain is NAGVMQNPRHLVRRRGQEARLRCSPMKGHSHVYWYRQLPEEGLKFMVYLQKENIIDESGMPKERFSAEFPKEGPSILRIQQVVRGDSAAYFCASSPTTGSGNTIYFGEGSWLTVV.

This chain uses TRBV11-2 with TRBJ2-1; a possible D gene is TRBD1 (5 bases). Germline V lookup: CDR1 SGHAT, CDR2 FQNNGV. The CDR3 runs to 13 residues. V was clipped by 4 bases and J by 9 bases, with 13 bases between them. The CDR3, as DNA: TGTGCCAGCAGCTCGACAGTCGCTGGTGAGCAGTTCTTC. Its translation: CASSSTVAGEQFF.

The CDR3 here is CASSPRTGDTRAGELFF. The CDR3 nucleotides read TGCGCCAGCAGCCCACGGACAGGGGATACGAGAGCCGGGGAGCTGTTTTTT. V gene TRBV5-1 combines with J gene TRBJ2-2; 9 bases fit TRBD1. Germline V CDR1 and CDR2: SGHRS, YFSETQ. Trimming cost V 4 bases and J 6 bases; bases outside gene matches: 13. This CDR3 spans 17 amino acids.

This chain uses TRBV7-9 with TRBJ2-1; 8 bases are shared with TRBD1. Germline lookup yields CDR1 SEHNR and CDR2 FQNEAQ (reference sequence). Trimming cost V 8 bases and J 4 bases; bases outside gene matches: 7. The CDR3 runs to 14 residues. CDR3 bases: TGTGCCAGCGGATTACGGACAGGGTACAATGAGCAGTTCTTC. Translation: CASGLRTGYNEQFF.

Details on this clone: An end of the junction differs from the germline gene, which may be a read error. The rearrangement joins TRBV5-4 to TRBJ2-5; 13 bases agree with TRBD2. The CDR3 is 14 residues long. Germline V gene data show CDR1 as SGHNT and CDR2 as YYREEE (reference sequence). The CDR3 region has the DNA TGTGCCAGCAACTTGGGACTAGCGGGGGAGACCCAGTACTTC. This gives the protein CASNLGLAGETQYF.

This clone occurred a few times. The chain recombines TRBV6-5 with TRBJ2-1; 7 bases are a match to TRBD2. From germline, CDR1 is MNHEY and CDR2 SVGAGI. The CDR3 length is 15 residues. The V segment lost 0 bases and the J segment 6 bases; nucleotides outside the gene matches: 5. The CDR3 loop reads CASSYSIVAGNEQFF. In DNA form, the CDR3 reads TGTGCCAGCAGTTACTCGATTGTAGCGGGCAATGAGCAGTTCTTC.

The chain employs TRBV28 and TRBJ2-5, with TRBD2 matching over 11 bases. After removal of 6 bases from V and 0 bases from J, the junction contained 3 bases not matched to a gene. The CDR3 spans 15 residues. Germline-derived CDR1 and CDR2 are MDHEN and SYDVKM. This chain's CDR3 is CASSSTSGNQETQYF. CDR3 sequence (DNA): TGTGCCAGCAGCTCGACTAGCGGGAACCAAGAGACCCAGTACTTC.

The CDR3 sequence is CASSSTGVGGYTF. DNA of the CDR3: TGTGCCAGCAGTTCCACAGGGGTGGGTGGCTACACCTTC. The V call is TRBV27, the J call TRBJ1-2; TRBD1 matches 7 bases. There are 13 residues in the CDR3. Germline assignment: CDR1 MNHEY and CDR2 SMNVEV (reference sequence). V lost 4 bases and J lost 7; bases outside the gene matches: 6.

This clone was observed a single time. The chain carries TRBV6-1 and TRBJ1-5; possibly TRBD1 for D (5 bases). The CDR3 consists of 15 residues. Per the germline V gene, CDR1 is MNHNS and CDR2 is SASEGT. V dropped 6 bases and J dropped 4 bases, with 16 bases sitting between them. The CDR3 loop is CASRILGTRNQPQHF. Written as DNA, the CDR3 is TGTGCCAGCAGGATCCTAGGGACTCGGAATCAGCCCCAGCATTTT.

The chain recombines TRBV9 with TRBJ2-7, with 7 bases that match TRBD1. V lost 0 bases, J lost 6 bases, and 6 bases stayed unmatched. The CDR3 is 14 residues long. Germline V gene data show CDR1 as SGDLS and CDR2 as YYNGEE. CDR3 DNA: TGTGCCAGCAGCGTAGCTCCAGGGGGAAGCGAGCAGTACTTC. Protein product: CASSVAPGGSEQYF.

This chain links TRBV2 with TRBJ2-7; tentative D call: TRBD2 (7 bases). The CDR3 covers 13 residues. With 6 bases removed from V and 2 bases from J, the gap between germline ends came to 11 bases. Looked up from germline, CDR1 is SNHLY and CDR2 is FYNNEI. CDR3 in DNA: TGTGCCAGCAGCCGGGGGGCTGCCTACGAGCAGTACTTC. It specifies CASSRGAAYEQYF.

The chain links TRBV11-2 to TRBJ2-3; 11 positions match TRBD2. The germline V gene has CDR1 SGHAT and CDR2 FQNNGV. The V and J ends lost 5 bases and 5 bases, in that order; junction bases with no gene match: 12. The CDR3 loop spans 17 amino acids. The CDR3 is CASSLSPRLAGRDTQYF. The CDR3 DNA reads as TGTGCCAGCAGCCTTAGCCCCCGACTAGCGGGAAGAGATACGCAGTATTTT.

The chain has TRBV5-4 and TRBJ1-1; 7 bases agree with TRBD1. V dropped 1 base and J dropped 1; count of bases not matched to a gene: 1. Germline V lookup: CDR1 SGHNT, CDR2 YYREEE (reference sequence). CDR3 size: 14 residues. The DNA for the CDR3 is TGTGCCAGCAGCTTGAAGGGGGCGAACACTGAAGCTTTCTTT. Its translation: CASSLKGANTEAFF.

This clone showed up just a few times. V and J are TRBV30 and TRBJ1-6; a possible D gene is TRBD1 (6 bases). V shed 5 bases and J shed 9 bases, with 14 bases lying between them. Per germline, CDR1 GTSNPN and CDR2 SVGIG (reference sequence). The CDR3 loop spans 13 amino acids. The CDR3 DNA reads TGTGCCTGGCTGACAGGTGTTGGTTCACCCCTCCACTTT. Translation: CAWLTGVGSPLHF.

This clone was seen only a few times. The J gene is TRBJ1-5, the V gene TRBV10-1; a possible D gene is TRBD1 (5 bases). CDR1 is WNHNN, CDR2 SYGVQD, per germline (reference sequence). V lost 4 bases and J 6 bases, leaving 13 bases between the germline ends. The CDR3 extends over 14 amino acids. CDR3 sequence reads: CASSGQGKAQPQHF. DNA of the CDR3: TGCGCCAGCAGTGGGCAGGGCAAGGCTCAGCCCCAGCATTTT.

This clone was seen only a few times. CDR3 region: CASSLGGTGDTEAFF. In nucleotides, the CDR3 is TGTGCCAGCAGCTTAGGGGGGACAGGGGACACTGAAGCTTTCTTT. J is TRBJ1-1 and V is TRBV11-3; 10 bases agree with TRBD1. Trimming cost V 1 base and J 3 bases; bases outside gene matches: 2. CDR3 length: 15 amino acids. CDR1 SGHNT and CDR2 YENEEA come from the germline V gene.

This clone was seen a few times. The chain couples TRBV30 to TRBJ1-5, with 8 bases matching TRBD1. Trimming removed 0 bases from V and 8 bases from J; junction bases left unmatched: 12. Germline V gene data show CDR1 as GTSNPN and CDR2 as SVGIG (reference sequence). The CDR3 is 16 residues long. CDR3 residues: CAWSVPRQGMEKPQHF. CDR3 DNA sequence: TGTGCCTGGAGTGTACCACGACAGGGGATGGAAAAGCCCCAGCATTTT.